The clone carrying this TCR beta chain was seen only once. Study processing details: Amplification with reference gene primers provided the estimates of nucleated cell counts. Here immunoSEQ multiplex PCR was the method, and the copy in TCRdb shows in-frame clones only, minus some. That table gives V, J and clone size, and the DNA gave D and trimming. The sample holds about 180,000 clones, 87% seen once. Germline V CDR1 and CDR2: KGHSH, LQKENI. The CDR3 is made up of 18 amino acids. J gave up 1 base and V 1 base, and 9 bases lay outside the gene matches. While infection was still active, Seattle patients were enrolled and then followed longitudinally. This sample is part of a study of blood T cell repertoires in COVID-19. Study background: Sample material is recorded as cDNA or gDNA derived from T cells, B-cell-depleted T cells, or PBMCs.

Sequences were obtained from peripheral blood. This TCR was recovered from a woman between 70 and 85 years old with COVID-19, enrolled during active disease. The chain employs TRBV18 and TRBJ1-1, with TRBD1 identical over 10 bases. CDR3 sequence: CASSPRQGANSKNTEAFF. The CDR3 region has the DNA TGTGCCAGCTCACCACGACAGGGGGCGAACTCTAAGAACACTGAAGCTTTCTTT.